This entry features one TCR beta chain sequence. Its specificity is unknown. These data are taken from a study of regulatory T cells in long-lasting Graves disease. Study-wide results and caveats: The study found TRBV28, TRBJ1-2 and TRBJ2-5 favored in persistent disease.

Arm-PCR of CDR3 regions and iRepertoire HTBI primers were the basis on which TCR beta libraries were built. Using its own MiXCR run on the multiplex PCR reads, TCRdb lists one record per CDR3 protein. This table holds 250,000 to 400,000 distinct CDR3 sequences, 15% to 20% found once. Specified time point: newly diagnosed GD, antithyroid drugs for less than 3 months. RNA extracted from PBMCs served as the sequencing template. The EDTA tubes were filled with around 8.1 milliliters of drawn peripheral blood. Germline lookup yields CDR1 MGHDK and CDR2 SYGVNS. The CDR3 runs 15 residues. The ends were cut back, 1 base at V and 6 bases at J, with 16 bases in the middle.

Sequences were derived from peripheral blood mononuclear cells (PBMCs), sampled at new diagnosis, from a patient treated with antithyroid drugs. This sequence was found in a female donor with Graves disease. J is TRBJ2-7 and V is TRBV25-1; maybe TRBD1 (5 bases). The CDR3 is CASSEFGAEKGEQYF. The DNA of the CDR3 is TGTGCCAGCAGTGAATTTGGGGCAGAGAAAGGCGAGCAGTACTTC.